These T cell receptor beta chains were read from a single sample in a study of identical twins. TCRdb re-analysed the 5' RACE reads in MiXCR, keeping a single row per CDR3 protein. The sample shows 350,000 to 450,000 distinct CDR3 sequences, approximately 17% of them seen only once. Sample: naive T cells sorted from blood. All receptors come from a man in his forties or fifties in good health. Both conserved end residues are part of each CDR3. The D gene is left open where the match is weak. Clone sizes are given selectively: once, few, many, or a class where the clone is expanded.

NA	TRBV20-1	TRBJ1-6	NA	TGCAGTGCTAGAGATCCCGGCCAGGGTAGTTCACCCCTCCACTTT	CSARDPGQGSSPLHF
NA	TRBV20-1	TRBJ1-1	NA	TGCAGTGCTCTTCTCCTGAACACTGAAGCTTTCTTT	CSALLLNTEAFF
many	TRBV12-3/TRBV12-4	TRBJ1-1	TRBD1	TGTGCCAGCAGTCGACAGGGGGCGTATACTGAAGCTTTCTTT	CASSRQGAYTEAFF
NA	TRBV20-1	TRBJ1-2	NA	TGCAGTGCTAGAGTGGGCTGGCTCGATGGCTACACCTTC	CSARVGWLDGYTF
many	TRBV20-1	TRBJ2-1	NA	TGCAGTGCTAGAGTCCCCTTTGACCAAGCGCTCTACAATGAGCAGTTCTTC	CSARVPFDQALYNEQFF
many	TRBV7-2	TRBJ2-7	NA	TGTGCCAGCAGCTTAGATAGCGGCTATAACTCCTACGAGCAGTACTTC	CASSLDSGYNSYEQYF
NA	TRBV29-1	TRBJ2-1	NA	TGCAGCGCCCGACTATACAATGAGCAGTTCTTC	CSARLYNEQFF
NA	TRBV6-2/TRBV6-3	TRBJ2-7	NA	TGTGCCAGCAGTTCCCTCGCCTCCCAGGGCTACGAGCAGTACTTC	CASSSLASQGYEQYF
few	TRBV19	TRBJ2-1	NA	TGTGCCAGTAGTATTACGCTGACTGACTACAATGAGCAGTTCTTC	CASSITLTDYNEQFF
NA	TRBV5-5	TRBJ1-5	NA	TGTGCCAGCAGCTTGGAGTGGGGCAATCAGCCCCAGCATTTT	CASSLEWGNQPQHF
NA	TRBV18	TRBJ2-5	NA	TGTGCCAGCTCACCCCTTCCGGAGAACCAAGAGACCCAGTACTTC	CASSPLPENQETQYF
NA	TRBV6-2/TRBV6-3	TRBJ2-6	NA	TGTGCCATCCTGGGAGTCTCTGGGGCCAACGTCCTGACTTTC	CAILGVSGANVLTF
NA	TRBV30	TRBJ1-1	NA	TGTGCCTGGAGTAGAGACCGAAACACTGAAGCTTTCTTT	CAWSRDRNTEAFF
few	TRBV11-2	TRBJ2-2	NA	TGTGCCAGCAGCTTACAGCCGGCAGGCACGAACACCGGGGAGCTGTTTTTT	CASSLQPAGTNTGELFF
few	TRBV7-7	TRBJ2-1	TRBD2	TGTGCTAGCAGCTCGGGACTAGCGGGGACCTACAATGAGCAGTTCTTC	CASSSGLAGTYNEQFF
many	TRBV12-3/TRBV12-4	TRBJ2-1	NA	TGTGCCAGCAGTTTGATTGGGGGCCCGGACAATGAGCAGTTCTTC	CASSLIGGPDNEQFF
many	TRBV5-4	TRBJ1-1	NA	TGTGCCAGCAGCTTGGAGCAATGGGGGGCGAACACTGAAGCTTTCTTT	CASSLEQWGANTEAFF
few	TRBV5-6	TRBJ1-2	TRBD1	TGTGCCAGCAGCCACAACAGGGGGCACTATGGCTACACCTTC	CASSHNRGHYGYTF
many	TRBV25-1	TRBJ2-2	NA	TGTGCCAGCAGTGAATGGCAGAGCACCGGGGAGCTGTTTTTT	CASSEWQSTGELFF
NA	TRBV12-3/TRBV12-4	TRBJ2-3	TRBD1	TGTGCCAGCAGTTTGGTCTGGGGTTTCGGACAGGTCGTCCCAGATACGCAGTATTTT	CASSLVWGFGQVVPDTQYF
NA	TRBV7-2	TRBJ2-7	TRBD1	TGTGCCAGCAGCTCGGGGCCGACAGGGTTGGCCGAGCAGTACTTC	CASSSGPTGLAEQYF
few	TRBV14	TRBJ2-7	NA	TGTGCCAGCAGCCAAGAATGGCGTGAGCAGTACTTC	CASSQEWREQYF
once	TRBV5-1	TRBJ1-1	NA	TGCGCCAGCAGCTTGGGAGCGACCGTGAACACTGAAGCTTTCTTT	CASSLGATVNTEAFF
many	TRBV5-6	TRBJ2-3	TRBD2	TGTGCCAGCAGCTTACCTAGCGGGAAGACAGATACGCAGTATTTT	CASSLPSGKTDTQYF
many	TRBV10-3	TRBJ2-7	NA	TGTGCCATCAGACCCGGGACTTACCCCCACGAGCAGTACTTC	CAIRPGTYPHEQYF
NA	TRBV27	TRBJ1-1	NA	TGTGCCAGCAGATCGGGACAAAAGAACACTGAAGCTTTCTTT	CASRSGQKNTEAFF
few	TRBV7-7	TRBJ2-3	NA	TGTGCTAGCAGCTTAGGAGCAGGGTCAGATACGCAGTATTTT	CASSLGAGSDTQYF
few	TRBV6-5	TRBJ2-5	NA	TGTGCCAGCAGTTCGGGACTCGAAGCCCAGTACTTC	CASSSGLEAQYF
many	TRBV12-3/TRBV12-4	TRBJ1-3	TRBD1	TGTGCCAGCAGTTCCCCGACAGGGCCTGGAAACACCATATATTTT	CASSSPTGPGNTIYF
few	TRBV28	TRBJ2-1	NA	TGTGCCAGCAGTTTGTTCGACTATATGCATGAGCAGTTCTTC	CASSLFDYMHEQFF
NA	TRBV5-1	TRBJ2-7	TRBD2	TGCGCCAGCAGCTTGGGAGTGCTAGCGGGAACCTACGAGCAGTACTTC	CASSLGVLAGTYEQYF
NA	TRBV28	TRBJ1-3	NA	TGTGCCAGCAGAAGGAGGCAGGGAAGAAACACCATATATTTT	CASRRRQGRNTIYF
NA	TRBV6-5	TRBJ2-5	NA	TGTGCCAGCAGTTACTCGTCACACAAAGAGACCCAGTACTTC	CASSYSSHKETQYF
few	TRBV6-2/TRBV6-3	TRBJ2-7	NA	TGTGCCAGCAGTTACTCGATGGTTGCAGGGGAGAACGAGCAGTACTTC	CASSYSMVAGENEQYF
many	TRBV2	TRBJ2-1	NA	TGTGCCAGCAGCGTGGGACGGTGGGATCACAATGAGCAGTTCTTC	CASSVGRWDHNEQFF
NA	TRBV16	TRBJ2-1	TRBD2	TGTGCCAGCAGCCCCCCAGGGGGGACTAGCGTTTGGATGCGGGTCAATGAGCAGTTCTTC	CASSPPGGTSVWMRVNEQFF
few	TRBV7-2	TRBJ2-3	TRBD2	TGTGCCAGCAGCCGCCGACTAGCGGCTAGCACAGATACGCAGTATTTT	CASSRRLAASTDTQYF
few	TRBV7-8	TRBJ2-1	TRBD2	TGTGCCAGCAGCACTAGCGGGAGGGCCGGTGAGCAGTTCTTC	CASSTSGRAGEQFF
many	TRBV9	TRBJ2-5	TRBD1	TGTGCCAGCAGCGCGGGACAGAAAGAGACCCAGTACTTC	CASSAGQKETQYF
few	TRBV2	TRBJ1-2	TRBD1	TGTGCCAGCAGGGACAGGTTCTATACCGTCTATGGCTACACCTTC	CASRDRFYTVYGYTF
many	TRBV20-1	TRBJ1-5	NA	TGCAGTGCTGGCCAGTTCGGTCAGCCCCAGCATTTT	CSAGQFGQPQHF
few	TRBV30	TRBJ2-5	NA	TGTGCCTGGGGGGGGCGGGAGACCCAGTACTTC	CAWGGRETQYF
NA	TRBV7-2	TRBJ2-1	TRBD2	TGTGCCAGCAGCTTTGGCGGGAGCAGTGCCAATGAGCAGTTCTTC	CASSFGGSSANEQFF
NA	TRBV7-9	TRBJ2-5	NA	TGTGCCAGCAGCCGAATAGCGGAAAAAGAGACCCAGTACTTC	CASSRIAEKETQYF
few	TRBV3-1	TRBJ2-7	NA	TGTGCCAGCAGCCATGGGGCGAGCTACGAGCAGTACTTC	CASSHGASYEQYF
few	TRBV7-9	TRBJ2-1	NA	TGTGCCAGCAGTACGGACAGCAACAATGAGCAGTTCTTC	CASSTDSNNEQFF
few	TRBV7-9	TRBJ2-1	NA	TGTGCCAGCAGCTCCTCAGGGAATGAGCAGTTCTTC	CASSSSGNEQFF
many	TRBV20-1	TRBJ2-1	NA	TGCAGTGCCGCGACAGTCTCCTACAATGAGCAGTTCTTC	CSAATVSYNEQFF
few	TRBV7-2	TRBJ2-1	TRBD2	TGTGCCAGCAGTTTCACGGGGGGGCGCAATGAGCAGTTCTTC	CASSFTGGRNEQFF